This paragraph reports one TCR beta chain. These data come from a study of cytomegalovirus exposure and HLA in healthy donors. 13 Jbeta primers and 60 Vbeta primers were used for the PCR. Libraries were prepared by immunoSEQ multiplex PCR; TCRdb keeps only in-frame clonotypes and omits some of them. The sample lists some 97,000 clones; under 80% were seen once. This CDR3 has 16 amino acids. Germline loops: CDR1 MNHNY, CDR2 SVGAGI (reference sequence). Trimming left V 4 bases short and J 2 bases short, with 16 bases between. V usage is TRBV6-6 and J usage is TRBJ2-3; possibly TRBD2 for D (7 bases). The sequencing input was PBMCs. This TCR came from a woman between 50 and 59 years old in good health and CMV-seropositive. The CDR3 is CASSSGGGTDTDTQYF. The DNA of the CDR3 is TGTGCCAGCAGTTCGGGGGGCGGGACGGACACAGATACGCAGTATTTT.